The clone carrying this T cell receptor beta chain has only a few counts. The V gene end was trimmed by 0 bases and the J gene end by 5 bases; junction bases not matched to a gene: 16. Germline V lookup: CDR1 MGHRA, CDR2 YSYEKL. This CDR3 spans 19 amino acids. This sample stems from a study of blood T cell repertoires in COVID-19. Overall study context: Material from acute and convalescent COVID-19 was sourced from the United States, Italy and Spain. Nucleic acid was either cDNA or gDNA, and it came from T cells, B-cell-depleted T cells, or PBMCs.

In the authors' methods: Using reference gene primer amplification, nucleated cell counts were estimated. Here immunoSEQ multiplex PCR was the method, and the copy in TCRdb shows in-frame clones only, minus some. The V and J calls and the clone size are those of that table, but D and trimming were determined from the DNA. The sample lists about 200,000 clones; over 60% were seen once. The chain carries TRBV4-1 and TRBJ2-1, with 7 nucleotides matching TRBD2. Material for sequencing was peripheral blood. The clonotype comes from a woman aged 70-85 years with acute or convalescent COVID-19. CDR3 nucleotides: TGCGCCAGCAGCCAAGATCCGGCGGGAGCCTTTTTTCGCGACAATGAGCAGTTCTTC. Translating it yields CASSQDPAGAFFRDNEQFF.